This entry concerns a single TCR beta chain. Antigen: not known. Untouched CD4+ T cells were bead-isolated from PBMC at 95% to 98% purity. Looked up from germline, CDR1 is SGHTA and CDR2 is FQGNSA. The CDR3 extends over 13 amino acids. Losses at the gene ends were 0 bases for V and 7 bases for J; bases not matched to a gene: 2. This sample is part of a study of T cell repertoires and HLA-DP antigens. Across the study: CD4+ T cells were cocultured with HeLa cells expressing HLA-DP.

The PCR primers covered 54 TRBV and 13 TRBJ segments. Data came from immunoSEQ multiplex PCR; TCRdb stores just in-frame clones and leaves some out. Counted here are approximately 100,000 clones, 86% occurring once; the ten biggest clones make up roughly 1.6%. Study conclusions and caveats: Previously undetected clones averaged around 39% and 49% against the two alleles respectively.

The clonotype comes from a man between 45 and 60 years old in good health and CMV-seronegative. This chain joins TRBV7-2 and TRBJ1-1, with 7 bases that match TRBD1. Sequencing was performed on CD4+ T cells from PBMCs. The CDR3 nucleotides read TGTGCCAGCAGCTTAGCTTGGACAGGTGAAGCTTTCTTT. Translated: CASSLAWTGEAFF.